A single sample is the source of the 20 T cell receptor beta chains below, sequenced in a study of Ad26.COV2.S vaccination and SARS-CoV-2 variants. Profiled with immunoSEQ multiplex PCR; TCRdb holds only in-frame clones, not every one. The repertoire has hundreds of thousands of clones, under 90% of them found once; the top ten carry 7.4%. Treatment: around 19 received Ad26.COV2.S at low or high dose, single or two shots; about 5 received placebo; per-sample allocation not given. Sampling was performed 63 days after the first vaccine or placebo injection. The specimen was peripheral blood, collected in a trial of Ad26.COV2.S vaccine versus placebo. The receptors shown here come from a person between 18 and 60 years old who received the Ad26.COV2.S COVID-19 vaccine or a placebo.

The chain has TRBV13 and TRBJ1-2, with a weak D call TRBD1 (5 bases). The CDR3 covers 12 residues. Trimming left V 2 bases short and J 8 bases short, with 9 bases between. The germline V gene has CDR1 PRHDT and CDR2 FYEKMQ (reference sequence). The DNA of the CDR3 is TGTGCCAGCAGCTTAACAGGCTGGGGCTACACCTTC. It encodes CASSLTGWGYTF. The full variable domain, its missing parts supplied by reference TRBV13 and TRBJ1-2, is AAGVIQSPRHLIKEKRETATLKCYPIPRHDTVYWYQQGPGQDPQFLISFYEKMQSDKGSIPDRFSAQQFSDYHSELNMSSLELGDSALYFCASSLTGWGYTFGSGTRLTVV.

The rearrangement joins TRBV3-1 (or the pseudogene TRBV3-2) to TRBJ2-7; maybe TRBD2 (6 bases). Per the germline V gene, CDR1 is LGHDT and CDR2 is YNNKEL (reference sequence). V was clipped by 1 base and J by 1 base, with 17 bases between them. This CDR3 region has 17 residues. The CDR3 DNA is TGTGCCAGCAGCCAAGGCAGAGGGACTCCGAGGTCCTACGAGCAGTACTTC. Its protein is CASSQGRGTPRSYEQYF.

This rearrangement joins TRBV6-1 to TRBJ1-2; no firm D call. Trimming took off 2 bases at V and 4 bases at J, with 11 bases between the two ends. The CDR3 totals 14 residues. Per the germline V gene, CDR1 is MNHNS and CDR2 is SASEGT. The CDR3 sequence is CASSERLDTYGYTF. As DNA, the CDR3 is TGTGCCAGCAGTGAACGTTTAGACACCTATGGCTACACCTTC.

The rearrangement joins TRBV3-1 (or the pseudogene TRBV3-2) to TRBJ1-2, with a tentative D call TRBD1 (5 bases). Germline V gene data show CDR1 as LGHDT and CDR2 as YNNKEL (reference sequence). V lost 4 bases to trimming and J lost 7 bases, with 16 bases between them. The CDR3 totals 14 residues. CDR3 residues: CASSLGARRAGYTF. The CDR3 DNA reads as TGTGCCAGCAGCCTAGGGGCTAGAAGGGCTGGCTACACCTTC.

This chain connects TRBV12-3 or TRBV12-4 to TRBJ2-7, with 7 bases lining up with TRBD2. J gave up 3 bases and V 8 bases, and 7 bases lay outside the gene matches. This CDR3 spans 13 amino acids. CDR3 coding DNA: TGTGCCAGCGTCCCTAGCGGTTTCTACGAGCAGTACTTC. This codes for CASVPSGFYEQYF.

The gene calls are TRBV11-2 and TRBJ2-2, with 7 bases aligning to TRBD1. The germline V gene encodes CDR1 SGHAT and CDR2 FQNNGV. The CDR3 extends over 15 amino acids. J gave up 3 bases and V 6 bases, and 7 bases lay outside the gene matches. DNA of the CDR3: TGTGCCAGCAGTTATCCGGGACAGCACACCGGGGAGCTGTTTTTT. As protein: CASSYPGQHTGELFF.

The chain is built from TRBV4-3 and TRBJ1-1; no definite D call. V lost 1 base, J lost 6 bases, and 9 bases lay in between. This CDR3 has 13 amino acids. CDR1 LGHNA and CDR2 YSLEER come from the germline V gene. CDR3 coding DNA: TGCGCCAGCAGCCAAGCGGGCGGAGCTGAAGCTTTCTTT. Translating gives CASSQAGGAEAFF.

J is TRBJ1-1 and V is TRBV27, with D perhaps TRBD1 (6 bases). The germline V and J ends were trimmed by 8 bases and 0 bases, with 13 bases remaining between them. This CDR3 has 14 amino acids. Germline values: CDR1 MNHEY, CDR2 SMNVEV (reference sequence). The CDR3 DNA reads as TGTGCCAGCGCCCTAGGGGGGGTGAACACTGAAGCTTTCTTT. It encodes CASALGGVNTEAFF.

The rearrangement uses TRBV9 and TRBJ2-3; D not certain. The germline gives CDR1 SGDLS, CDR2 YYNGEE. The CDR3 contains 13 residues. The ends were cut back, 2 bases at V and 5 bases at J, with 9 bases in the middle. As DNA, the CDR3 is TGTGCCAGCAGCGTTCGACTTGGAGATACGCAGTATTTT. Amino acids: CASSVRLGDTQYF.

This rearrangement joins TRBV19 to TRBJ1-5, with D unresolved. The CDR3 sequence is 14 residues long. V was pared by 8 bases and J by 0 bases, with 11 bases between. Germline V lookup: CDR1 LNHDA, CDR2 SQIVND (reference sequence). This chain's CDR3 is CASRAVNSNQPQHF. The DNA for the CDR3 is TGTGCCAGTCGAGCGGTGAATAGCAATCAGCCCCAGCATTTT.

The rearrangement uses TRBV19 and TRBJ1-6, with D uncertain. CDR3 length equals 13 residues. From germline, CDR1 is LNHDA and CDR2 SQIVND (reference sequence). Trimming pared 7 bases from V and 8 bases from J, leaving 12 bases between. CDR3 DNA sequence: TGTGCCAGTAAGGGCGCCGGGGATTCACCCCTCCACTTT. This encodes CASKGAGDSPLHF.

The chain couples TRBV7-3 to TRBJ2-7; TRBD2 agrees at 7 bases. With V trimmed by 1 base and J by 6 bases, 12 bases remained unmatched. CDR3 size: 16 residues. The V gene's germline CDR1 is SGHTA and CDR2 FQGTGA. The CDR3 coding sequence is TGTGCCAGCAGCTTAAAATTGCGGGAGATTGGCCTCGAGCAGTACTTC. Its protein product is CASSLKLREIGLEQYF.

This clone was observed once. DNA for the CDR3: TGTGCCAGCAGCCAAGGGGGACAGGCAAACCACTATGGCTACACCTTC. Protein product: CASSQGGQANHYGYTF. The rearrangement links TRBV3-1 (or the pseudogene TRBV3-2) to TRBJ1-2; 8 bases match TRBD1. The CDR3 consists of 16 residues. Germline values: CDR1 LGHDT, CDR2 YNNKEL (reference sequence). Trimming took 1 base from V and 3 from J; bases not matched to a gene: 7.

This clone has just a few counts. The J gene is TRBJ2-5, the V gene TRBV25-1, with D possibly matching TRBD2 (6 bases). Trimming pared 5 bases from V and 5 bases from J, leaving 12 bases between. Germline V gives CDR1 MGHDK, CDR2 SYGVNS. The CDR3 totals 13 residues. Here the CDR3 DNA reads TGTGCCAGCAGTCGGCTAGCGCGGGAGACCCAGTACTTC. Residues: CASSRLARETQYF.

This sequence joins TRBV6-2 or TRBV6-3 and TRBJ1-5; TRBD1 matches 7 bases. The germline gives CDR1 MNHEY, CDR2 SVGEGT. J gave up 6 bases and V 5 bases, and 4 bases lay outside the gene matches. This CDR3 has 13 amino acids. CDR3: CASSTYRGQPQHF. The CDR3 nucleotides read TGTGCCAGCAGTACTTACAGGGGTCAGCCCCAGCATTTT.

The chain links TRBV5-1 to TRBJ1-4; no firm D call. The CDR3 runs 14 residues. Germline CDR1 and CDR2: SGHRS and YFSETQ. The V gene lost 4 bases and the J gene lost 0 bases, with 7 bases spanning the gap. DNA of the CDR3: TGCGCCAGCAGCGACACTGCAACTAATGAAAAACTGTTTTTT. Protein product: CASSDTATNEKLFF.

This chain uses TRBV7-3 with TRBJ2-5; no definite D call. This CDR3 comprises 14 residues. V lost 1 base and J 7 bases, leaving 13 bases between the germline ends. The germline gives CDR1 SGHTA, CDR2 FQGTGA. CDR3 sequence reads: CASSLSAFPPTQYF. The DNA of the CDR3 is TGTGCCAGCAGCTTAAGTGCTTTTCCCCCGACCCAGTACTTC.

J is TRBJ2-5 and V is TRBV30; tentatively, D is TRBD2 (6 bases). The germline gives CDR1 GTSNPN, CDR2 SVGIG (reference sequence). CDR3 length equals 15 residues. V was cut by 5 bases and J by 0 bases, with 16 bases left in between. CDR3 in amino acids: CAWGAFGGDQETQYF. CDR3 DNA sequence: TGTGCCTGGGGGGCCTTCGGGGGAGACCAAGAGACCCAGTACTTC.

This sequence joins TRBV6-6 and TRBJ1-4, with TRBD1 identical over 7 bases. Germline V lookup: CDR1 MNHNY, CDR2 SVGAGI (reference sequence). The CDR3 spans 14 residues. The trim removed 5 bases at V and 7 bases at J, leaving 7 bases unmatched. CDR3 in amino acids: CASSRGQGIEKLFF. The CDR3 nucleotides read TGTGCCAGCAGTAGGGGGCAAGGTATTGAAAAACTGTTTTTT.

This chain joins TRBV27 and TRBJ2-5; D is ambiguous. V lost 0 bases, J lost 2 bases, and 10 bases lay in between. The CDR3 loop spans 15 amino acids. Germline CDR1 and CDR2: MNHEY and SMNVEV (reference sequence). CDR3 nucleotides: TGTGCCAGCAGTTTATCGATCACAGTTCAAGAGACCCAGTACTTC. This sequence encodes CASSLSITVQETQYF.